This T cell receptor (beta chain) came from a study of memory CD8 T cells in hepatitis C reinfection. Time point given: peak reinfection, 3 to 8 weeks after reinfection detection. The sorted cells went straight to TCR sequencing with no prior in vitro expansion. Worth noting for this clone: Its cognate antigen is unknown.

V was cut by 5 bases and J by 4 bases, with 11 bases left in between. The CDR3 runs to 13 residues. Germline V CDR1 and CDR2: SEHNR, FQNEAQ (reference sequence). Broader study findings: Roughly five donors were too few for definitive public clonotype conclusions.

Repertoires were generated with immunoSEQ multiplex PCR, while TCRdb's copy carries only in-frame clones and drops some. The sample has roughly 43,000 clones, around 89% seen once; the top ten hold about 1.3%. The origin of this receptor is a man between 18 and 29 years old with hepatitis C virus infection. The source material was naive CD8+ T cells sorted from blood. The gene calls are TRBV7-9 and TRBJ2-5; the D gene is possibly TRBD1 (6 bases). CDR3 protein: CASSRVGAETQYF. CDR3 nucleotide sequence: TGTGCCAGCAGCCGTGTGGGGGCAGAGACCCAGTACTTC.